This is a list of T cell receptor beta chains from one sample in a study of cytomegalovirus exposure and HLA in healthy donors. Assay used: immunoSEQ multiplex PCR; TCRdb lists only in-frame clones, some missing. The sample has about 140,000 clones, over 65% seen once. Sequencing was done on a sample of PBMCs. These receptors came from a woman in her twenties or thirties in good health and CMV-seronegative. Both conserved end residues are part of each CDR3. Fields, in order: V gene, clone size, D gene, J gene, CDR3 protein, CDR3 DNA. The D gene is left open where the match is weak. Expanded clones get a size class; other rows say once, few or many, or leave the size out.

v_call: TRBV6-1; clone_size: -; d_call: TRBD1; j_call: TRBJ1-5; cdr3_aa: CASSRGTGQDQPQHF; cdr3_nt: TGTGCCAGCAGCAGAGGGACAGGGCAAGATCAGCCCCAGCATTTT
v_call: TRBV4-1; clone_size: -; d_call: -; j_call: TRBJ2-1; cdr3_aa: CASSQLLGALKEQFF; cdr3_nt: TGCGCCAGCAGCCAATTACTGGGGGCTTTAAAAGAGCAGTTCTTC
v_call: TRBV30; clone_size: -; d_call: TRBD1; j_call: TRBJ1-6; cdr3_aa: CAWGSGQGSYNSPLHF; cdr3_nt: TGTGCCTGGGGCTCCGGACAGGGTTCCTATAATTCACCCCTCCACTTT
v_call: TRBV27; clone_size: -; d_call: TRBD2; j_call: TRBJ2-7; cdr3_aa: CASTPGLAGARDEQYF; cdr3_nt: TGTGCCAGCACCCCGGGACTAGCGGGAGCTCGCGACGAGCAGTACTTC
v_call: TRBV28; clone_size: -; d_call: -; j_call: TRBJ2-3; cdr3_aa: CASSEAWVTDTQYF; cdr3_nt: TGTGCCAGCAGTGAGGCGTGGGTCACAGATACGCAGTATTTT
v_call: TRBV28; clone_size: -; d_call: TRBD1; j_call: TRBJ1-2; cdr3_aa: CASRGTGRGYGYTF; cdr3_nt: TGTGCCAGCAGGGGGACAGGCCGAGGCTATGGCTACACCTTC
v_call: TRBV5-1; clone_size: once; d_call: TRBD1; j_call: TRBJ2-7; cdr3_aa: CASSSRQGISYEQYF; cdr3_nt: TGCGCCAGCAGCTCACGACAGGGTATCTCCTACGAGCAGTACTTC
v_call: TRBV10-1; clone_size: -; d_call: TRBD1; j_call: TRBJ1-1; cdr3_aa: CASSSTGFTEAFF; cdr3_nt: TGCGCCAGCAGCTCGACAGGGTTCACTGAAGCTTTCTTT
v_call: TRBV7-9; clone_size: -; d_call: TRBD2; j_call: TRBJ2-7; cdr3_aa: CSSSAGGTSGSPNEQYF; cdr3_nt: TGTTCCAGCAGCGCGGGGGGGACTAGCGGGAGCCCCAACGAGCAGTACTTC
v_call: TRBV11-3; clone_size: -; d_call: -; j_call: TRBJ2-5; cdr3_aa: CASSFPEGTQYF; cdr3_nt: TGTGCCAGCAGTTTCCCGGAGGGGACCCAGTACTTC
v_call: TRBV4-1; clone_size: -; d_call: -; j_call: TRBJ1-1; cdr3_aa: CASSQDRDTEAFF; cdr3_nt: TGCGCCAGCAGCCAAGATCGGGATACTGAAGCTTTCTTT
v_call: TRBV5-1; clone_size: many; d_call: -; j_call: TRBJ1-1; cdr3_aa: CASSLDNRPLNTEAFF; cdr3_nt: TGCGCCAGCAGCTTGGATAACAGGCCCCTGAACACTGAAGCTTTCTTT
v_call: TRBV7-9; clone_size: -; d_call: -; j_call: TRBJ1-2; cdr3_aa: CASSSLQGYGYTF; cdr3_nt: TGTGCCAGCAGCTCGTTACAGGGCTATGGCTACACCTTC
v_call: TRBV2; clone_size: -; d_call: -; j_call: TRBJ2-1; cdr3_aa: CASSSYNEQFF; cdr3_nt: TGTGCCAGCAGTTCTTACAATGAGCAGTTCTTC
v_call: TRBV2; clone_size: -; d_call: -; j_call: TRBJ1-1; cdr3_aa: CASSIRGTEAFF; cdr3_nt: TGTGCCAGCAGTATTAGGGGCACTGAAGCTTTCTTT
v_call: TRBV29-1; clone_size: -; d_call: TRBD1; j_call: TRBJ1-1; cdr3_aa: CSATDRGTEAFF; cdr3_nt: TGCAGCGCTACCGACAGGGGCACTGAAGCTTTCTTT
v_call: TRBV11-2; clone_size: -; d_call: TRBD1; j_call: TRBJ1-3; cdr3_aa: CASSFTGDSGNTIYF; cdr3_nt: TGTGCCAGCAGCTTTACAGGGGACTCTGGAAACACCATATATTTT
v_call: TRBV28; clone_size: -; d_call: -; j_call: TRBJ1-6; cdr3_aa: CASSYPAGQRDSPLHF; cdr3_nt: TGTGCCAGCAGCTATCCCGCCGGCCAGCGAGATTCACCCCTCCACTTT
v_call: TRBV11-3; clone_size: -; d_call: -; j_call: TRBJ2-2; cdr3_aa: CASSSAGGYTGELFF; cdr3_nt: TGTGCCAGCAGCTCGGCGGGCGGTTACACCGGGGAGCTGTTTTTT
v_call: TRBV9; clone_size: -; d_call: TRBD2; j_call: TRBJ2-1; cdr3_aa: CASSVGLAGGSYNEQFF; cdr3_nt: TGTGCCAGCAGCGTAGGTCTAGCGGGGGGGTCCTACAATGAGCAGTTCTTC
v_call: TRBV6-1; clone_size: -; d_call: TRBD1; j_call: TRBJ2-7; cdr3_aa: CASSGRDRGSYEQYF; cdr3_nt: TGTGCCAGCAGTGGCCGGGACAGGGGCTCCTACGAGCAGTACTTC
v_call: TRBV28; clone_size: -; d_call: -; j_call: TRBJ1-5; cdr3_aa: CASRKGGRNQPQHF; cdr3_nt: TGTGCCAGTCGAAAGGGAGGGAGGAATCAGCCCCAGCATTTT
v_call: TRBV9; clone_size: -; d_call: -; j_call: TRBJ2-1; cdr3_aa: CASSGGPTQVSIGEQFF; cdr3_nt: TGTGCCAGCAGCGGAGGACCCACACAGGTGTCTATCGGTGAGCAGTTCTTC
v_call: TRBV6-1; clone_size: -; d_call: -; j_call: TRBJ2-1; cdr3_aa: CATRGHVGRQGFF; cdr3_nt: TGTGCCACCAGGGGTCATGTGGGGCGCCAGGGATTCTTC
v_call: TRBV28; clone_size: -; d_call: -; j_call: TRBJ1-2; cdr3_aa: CASSLQKFYGYTF; cdr3_nt: TGTGCCAGCAGTTTGCAGAAGTTCTATGGCTACACCTTC
v_call: TRBV7-2; clone_size: -; d_call: -; j_call: TRBJ1-2; cdr3_aa: CASSLASREDGYTF; cdr3_nt: TGTGCCAGCAGCTTAGCCAGCAGGGAGGATGGCTACACCTTC
v_call: TRBV28; clone_size: -; d_call: TRBD1; j_call: TRBJ1-5; cdr3_aa: CASIGTTGGWQPQHF; cdr3_nt: TGTGCCAGCATAGGGACAACAGGGGGCTGGCAGCCCCAGCATTTT
v_call: TRBV19; clone_size: few; d_call: -; j_call: TRBJ1-5; cdr3_aa: CATRGGGVNQPQHF; cdr3_nt: TGTGCCACGAGGGGTGGAGGGGTTAATCAGCCCCAGCATTTT
v_call: TRBV29-1; clone_size: few; d_call: -; j_call: TRBJ2-7; cdr3_aa: CSVVGRSTYEQYF; cdr3_nt: TGCAGCGTTGTGGGCAGATCCACCTACGAGCAGTACTTC